The T cell receptor beta chain under discussion was sequenced for a study of blood T cell repertoires in COVID-19. The CDR3 consists of 15 residues. Germline CDR1 LNHDA, CDR2 SQIVND (reference sequence). J was trimmed by 3 bases and V by 3 bases; bases with no gene match: 8. Repertoires were generated with immunoSEQ multiplex PCR, while TCRdb's copy carries only in-frame clones and drops some. The table records 50,000 to 55,000 clones, more than 70% of them present only once. This clonotype originated in an elderly woman with acute or convalescent COVID-19. This chain connects TRBV19 to TRBJ2-7; 7 bases are a match to TRBD1. Sequenced material: peripheral blood. The CDR3, as DNA: TGTGCCAGTAGTATCGGACAGGCCGCAGGCTACGAGCAGTACTTC. Translating gives CASSIGQAAGYEQYF. The full variable domain, in which reference TRBV19 and TRBJ2-7 provide the parts outside the CDR3, is DGGITQSPKYLFRKEGQNVTLSCEQNLNHDAMYWYRQDPGQGLRLIYYSQIVNDFQKGDIAEGYSVSREKKESFPLTVTSAQKNPTAFYLCASSIGQAAGYEQYFGPGTRLTVT.